This is a list of T cell receptor beta chains from one sample in a study of T cells after yellow fever vaccination. TCRdb independently ran MiXCR on the 5' RACE reads; one entry per CDR3 protein. Of under 700,000 distinct CDR3 sequences listed, 17% are singletons. This material consisted of PBMCs, taken roughly 5 days after the first yellow fever vaccination. These receptors were collected from a young man who received the YFV17D yellow fever vaccine. Both conserved end residues are part of each CDR3. A D gene is named only where the DNA matches it firmly. Clone size is stated in some rows and not others, as once, few, many or a class when expanded.

len | d_gene | abundance | j_gene | v_gene | CDR3nt | CDR3aa
14 | NA | NA | TRBJ1-1 | TRBV19 | TGTGCCAGTAGTACGGGGGGACGGAGACTAGAAGCTTTCTTT | CASSTGGRRLEAFF
11 | NA | few | TRBJ1-1 | TRBV29-1 | TGCAGCGTCGCAGGCCCCTCTGAAGCTTTCTTT | CSVAGPSEAFF
14 | TRBD1 | few | TRBJ2-5 | TRBV5-1 | TGCGCCAGCACGACAGGGCCCGGAAAAGAGACCCAGTACTTC | CASTTGPGKETQYF
14 | NA | few | TRBJ2-1 | TRBV4-2 | TGTGCCAGCAGCCTTGCTGGACAGCCCAATGAGCAGTTCTTC | CASSLAGQPNEQFF
13 | TRBD1 | many | TRBJ1-1 | TRBV12-3/TRBV12-4 | TGTGCCAGCAGGGGGACCACAGGGGTGATAGCTTTCTTT | CASRGTTGVIAFF
16 | TRBD2 | few | TRBJ2-5 | TRBV15 | TGTGCCACCAGCAGGGATCGACTAGCGGGGTTGGAGACCCAGTACTTC | CATSRDRLAGLETQYF
17 | NA | NA | TRBJ2-2 | TRBV11-2 | TGTGCCAGCAGCTTAGGTAGCCGGGGCTCGAACACCGGGGAGCTGTTTTTT | CASSLGSRGSNTGELFF
14 | NA | NA | TRBJ2-7 | TRBV6-1 | TGTGCCACCTACCCCGGGGGCGCTTGGTACGAGCAGTACTTC | CATYPGGAWYEQYF
15 | TRBD1 | few | TRBJ1-5 | TRBV7-4 | TGTGCCAGCAGCTTAGTAGTTCAGGGGGGTCAACCCCAGCATTTT | CASSLVVQGGQPQHF
14 | NA | few | TRBJ2-1 | TRBV13 | TGTGCCAGCAGCTTGGGGCAGGAATATGGTGAGCAGTTCTTC | CASSLGQEYGEQFF